This is a list of T cell receptor beta chains from one sample in a study of T cell clusters in autoimmune cytopenias. TCRdb reprocessed the multiplex PCR reads, keeping one entry per CDR3 protein, no DNA. The table lists several thousand distinct CDR3 sequences. Sequenced material: peripheral blood. The origin of the receptors is a human donor with an autoimmune cytopenia or autoimmune hepatitis (not recorded which). Each CDR3 is given with its conserved first and last residue. Not every row has a clone size; where given, it reads once, few, many or a size class.

CASSPRSGTQYF,TRBV11-1,TRBJ2-5,-
CASSLVVGNEQFF,TRBV5-6,TRBJ2-1,medium-sized
CASSLDSNTGELFF,TRBV27,TRBJ2-2,medium-sized
CASSYMDEQFF,TRBV6-6,TRBJ2-1,medium-sized
CASRPGTGYYEQYF,TRBV19,TRBJ2-7,-
CASSDTGSAYEQYF,TRBV6-5,TRBJ2-7,medium-sized
CASSEGGTGGHPQHF,TRBV6-1,TRBJ1-5,medium-sized
CSVEGGLAGGYEQYF,TRBV29-1,TRBJ2-7,medium-sized
CASSSEGSDQPQHF,TRBV28,TRBJ1-5,-
CASSLGGASGRIGQYF,TRBV7-2,TRBJ2-3,-
CATRVAGGPTDTQYF,TRBV6-5,TRBJ2-3,medium-sized
CASSPTRHRSSYNEQFF,TRBV12-3/TRBV12-4,TRBJ2-1,medium-sized
CASSQTRRNYNEQFF,TRBV14,TRBJ2-1,-
CASRYDRNPGQPQHF,TRBV6-5,TRBJ1-5,-
CATSRAHNDWTGGTGNTIYF,TRBV15,TRBJ1-3,-
CATSDLRTGGLNEQFF,TRBV24-1,TRBJ2-1,-
CSVEDTGGRADTQYF,TRBV29-1,TRBJ2-3,medium-sized
CASSVDRESTEAFF,TRBV11-2,TRBJ1-1,-
CASSIRGGYEQYF,TRBV19,TRBJ2-7,-
CASSPSHETQYF,TRBV7-9,TRBJ2-5,-
CASSLVDTDTQYF,TRBV13,TRBJ2-3,medium-sized
CATSDPPRTGDTEAFF,TRBV24-1,TRBJ1-1,-
CAWSSYTGYRNSPLHF,TRBV30,TRBJ1-6,medium-sized
CASSYLMGDFIKSALHF,TRBV6-5,TRBJ1-6,-
CASSPTSGGLVGTDTQYF,TRBV11-1,TRBJ2-3,medium-sized
CASSQGAAQYF,TRBV27,TRBJ2-7,medium-sized
CASLLGSANEKLFF,TRBV6-1,TRBJ1-4,-
CASSLRGSGSTDTQYF,TRBV5-4,TRBJ2-3,-
CASSTPHRGRTDTQYF,TRBV19,TRBJ2-3,medium-sized
CASSQGIRSTEAFF,TRBV4-3,TRBJ1-1,-
CASRTQGRGYEQYF,TRBV6-2/TRBV6-3,TRBJ2-7,medium-sized
CASSTQGSGTEAFF,TRBV6-5,TRBJ1-1,medium-sized
CASSQGALTEAFF,TRBV27,TRBJ1-1,-
CASNIAGGPQETQYF,TRBV6-2/TRBV6-3,TRBJ2-5,-
CASSIGTGVPYF,TRBV7-6,TRBJ2-7,-